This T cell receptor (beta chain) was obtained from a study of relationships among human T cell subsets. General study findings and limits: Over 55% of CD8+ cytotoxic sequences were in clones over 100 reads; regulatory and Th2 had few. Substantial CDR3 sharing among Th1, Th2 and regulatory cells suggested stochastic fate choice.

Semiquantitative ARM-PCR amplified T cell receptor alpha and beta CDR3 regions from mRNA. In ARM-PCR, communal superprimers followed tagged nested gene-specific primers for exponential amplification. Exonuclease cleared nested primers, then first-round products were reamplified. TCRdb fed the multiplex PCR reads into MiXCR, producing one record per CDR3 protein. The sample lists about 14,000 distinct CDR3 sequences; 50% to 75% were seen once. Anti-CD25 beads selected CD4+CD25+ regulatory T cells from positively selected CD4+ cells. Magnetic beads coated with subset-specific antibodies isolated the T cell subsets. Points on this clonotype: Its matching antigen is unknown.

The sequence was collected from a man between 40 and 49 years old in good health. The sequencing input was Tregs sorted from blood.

The CDR3 bases are TGCGCCAGCGTCGAGACAGGGCTGAACACTGAAGCTTTCTTT. Its translation: CASVETGLNTEAFF. The gene calls are TRBV5-1 and TRBJ1-1, with 7 positions matching TRBD1. The CDR3 length is 14 residues. CDR1 and CDR2 from the germline V gene are SGHRS and YFSETQ. The junction had 6 bases not matched to a gene; V was cut back by 7 bases and J by 0 bases.